The TCR beta chain described here comes from a study of blood T cells in healthy people across ages. A note on this clonotype: The target antigen is unknown. Sequence at one end of the junction differs from germline and may be a read error.

Study outcomes and limitations: Long-lived donors carried more naive CD4+ cells and greater diversity than aged donors. Unsorted PBMCs blocked a conclusive comparison of naive and antigen-experienced cells.

Primers used in a second PCR of roughly 7 to 12 cycles were a sample-barcoded 5' primer and a J-beta primer mix. TCRdb re-analysed the 5' RACE reads in MiXCR, keeping a single row per CDR3 protein. The sample yields hundreds of thousands of distinct CDR3 sequences, around 43% seen once. The CDR3 is 14 amino acids. Germline V gene lookup returns CDR1 LGHNA and CDR2 YSLEER. This TCR was recovered from a man aged 55 to 70 in good health. Sequenced input: blood. This chain uses TRBV4-3 with TRBJ2-1; a possible D gene is TRBD1 (5 bases). The chain's CDR3 is CACSQDKGVGEQFF. In DNA, the CDR3 is TGCGCCTGCAGCCAAGATAAAGGGGTTGGTGAGCAGTTCTTC.